This TCR beta chain was recorded in a study of response to subunit inactivated influenza vaccine. In TCRdb, the RT-PCR reads were re-called with MiXCR into one record per CDR3 protein. The sample holds 500,000 to 550,000 distinct CDR3 sequences, approximately 7.1% seen once. As concerns this clonotype: What it binds is not known.

General study points: Authors suggested that a seasonal influenza vaccination recruits few new T cells each time.

Trimming left V 3 bases short and J 3 bases short, with 13 bases between. CDR3 length: 15 residues. Germline CDR1 SGDLS, CDR2 YYNGEE. Sample: PBMCs from blood, taken approximately 25 months after vaccination. The chain has TRBV9 and TRBJ2-1; weak D call: TRBD2 (6 bases). The clonotype originates from a man between 50 and 75 years old who received an inactivated influenza vaccine. The CDR3 sequence is CASSASGGFYNEQFF. DNA of the CDR3: TGTGCCAGCAGCGCTAGTGGGGGGTTCTACAATGAGCAGTTCTTC.